The 10 T cell receptor beta chains below were found in one sample sequenced in a study of shared clonotypes between healthy human individuals. Produced via immunoSEQ multiplex PCR; TCRdb's table is partial and in-frame only. The table lists roughly 1,000,000 clones, around three quarters of them singletons, with 0.52% in the top ten. Material for sequencing was memory CD4+ T cells from PBMCs. The subset was: CD45RA-negative fraction. Source of these receptors: a man aged 18 to 30 in good health. Some clones in this sample may be carry-over from other donors' samples.

The chain links TRBV5-1 to TRBJ2-5; TRBD1 matches 10 bases. The ends lost 3 bases at V and 4 bases at J; junction bases unmatched: 3. The CDR3 spans 14 residues. The germline V gene has CDR1 SGHRS and CDR2 YFSETQ. CDR3 nucleotide sequence: TGCGCCAGCAGCTGGACAGGGGGTCCAGAGACCCAGTACTTC. Its translation is CASSWTGGPETQYF. Variable domain in full (rest from reference TRBV5-1 and TRBJ2-5): KAGVTQTPRYLIKTRGQQVTLSCSPISGHRSVSWYQQTPGQGLQFLFEYFSETQRNKGNFPGRFSGRQFSNSRSEMNVSTLELGDSALYLCASSWTGGPETQYFGPGTRLLVL.

V gene TRBV30 combines with J gene TRBJ1-1; D may be TRBD1 (5 bases). Trimming took 4 bases from V and 0 from J, leaving 9 bases between them. This CDR3 spans 13 amino acids. Germline assignment: CDR1 GTSNPN and CDR2 SVGIG (reference sequence). The CDR3 is CAWNRGLNTEAFF. The CDR3 nucleotides are TGTGCCTGGAACCGGGGCCTGAACACTGAAGCTTTCTTT.

The chain uses TRBV2 and TRBJ2-7; 7 nucleotides agree with TRBD1. After removal of 7 bases from V and 3 bases from J, the junction contained 3 bases not matched to a gene. Germline CDR1 reads SNHLY; CDR2 reads FYNNEI. CDR3 length: 12 amino acids. This chain's CDR3 is CASKDRFYEQYF. The CDR3 region has the DNA TGTGCCAGCAAGGACAGGTTCTACGAGCAGTACTTC.

This clone was seen many times. The V gene is TRBV7-9, the J gene TRBJ2-2; the D gene is possibly TRBD1 (6 bases). V was shortened by 5 bases and J by 4 bases, with 14 bases between the two germline ends. The CDR3 spans 15 residues. The germline CDR1 and CDR2 sequences are SEHNR and FQNEAQ (reference sequence). The CDR3 coding sequence is TGTGCCAGCAGCCCCCAGGGGTTATTCACCGGGGAGCTGTTTTTT. Protein: CASSPQGLFTGELFF.

The chain employs TRBV28 and TRBJ1-3, with 8 bases identical to TRBD1. The V and J ends lost 10 bases and 0 bases, in that order; junction bases with no gene match: 8. Germline loops: CDR1 MDHEN, CDR2 SYDVKM. The CDR3 length is 15 residues. The CDR3 loop is CAITGGPRSGNTIYF. CDR3 DNA: TGTGCCATCACAGGGGGGCCTCGCTCTGGAAACACCATATATTTT.

The CDR3 region is CASSPGTSGMQETQYF. The CDR3 coding sequence is TGTGCCAGCAGTCCTGGGACTAGCGGGATGCAAGAGACCCAGTACTTC. V and J are TRBV5-4 and TRBJ2-5; 13 bases line up with TRBD2. V lost 5 bases and J lost 2; bases outside the gene matches: 6. Germline V gene data show CDR1 as SGHNT and CDR2 as YYREEE (reference sequence). The CDR3 totals 16 residues.

In its sample, this clone was seen once. The genes are TRBV9 and TRBJ2-3, with TRBD2 identical over 13 bases. This CDR3 has 15 residues. Germline V gene lookup returns CDR1 SGDLS and CDR2 YYNGEE. V was clipped by 6 bases and J by 4 bases; unmatched bases: 5. The CDR3 here is CASTSTSGRADTQYF. The CDR3 DNA is TGTGCCAGCACCTCTACTAGCGGGAGGGCAGATACGCAGTATTTT.

This rearrangement joins TRBV2 to TRBJ2-7; a weak D match, TRBD1 (5 bases). V lost 8 bases to trimming and J lost 2 bases, with 10 bases between them. Per the germline V gene, CDR1 is SNHLY and CDR2 is FYNNEI. This CDR3 contains 12 residues. CDR3 coding DNA: TGTGCCAGCGGGGCGGAGCCCTACGAGCAGTACTTC. Translation: CASGAEPYEQYF.

The chain recombines TRBV5-1 with TRBJ2-5, with D possibly matching TRBD2 (5 bases). V was clipped by 4 bases and J by 1 base, with 14 bases between them. CDR3 length: 15 amino acids. Germline V lookup: CDR1 SGHRS, CDR2 YFSETQ. The CDR3 region has the DNA TGCGCCAGCAGCCCCCCCAAGGGAGCCCAAGAGACCCAGTACTTC. It encodes CASSPPKGAQETQYF. Full variable domain (rest looked up from reference TRBV5-1 and TRBJ2-5): KAGVTQTPRYLIKTRGQQVTLSCSPISGHRSVSWYQQTPGQGLQFLFEYFSETQRNKGNFPGRFSGRQFSNSRSEMNVSTLELGDSALYLCASSPPKGAQETQYFGPGTRLLVL.

In DNA, the CDR3 is TGTGCCAGCTCTGACACTATTACGCCGTGGGAAGCTTTCTTT. Its protein is CASSDTITPWEAFF. This rearrangement joins TRBV18 to TRBJ1-1, with D uncertain. From germline, CDR1 is KGHSH and CDR2 LQKENI. The V gene lost 6 bases and the J gene lost 8 bases, with 19 bases spanning the gap. The CDR3 has 14 amino acids.